The rows below give T cell receptor beta chains drawn from one sample of a study of cytomegalovirus exposure and HLA in healthy donors. Data came from immunoSEQ multiplex PCR; TCRdb stores just in-frame clones and leaves some out. The top ten hold roughly 12% of the sample, which has roughly 110,000 clones, approximately 80% seen once. The sequencing input was PBMCs. The receptors come from a woman aged 40 to 50 in good health and CMV-seropositive. Both conserved end residues are part of each CDR3. The order of the fields is D gene, clone size, J gene, V gene, CDR3 DNA, CDR3 protein. D genes are given only for firm matches. Size is stated for part of the rows, as once, few or many counts, or as a class when the clone is expanded.

d_call: NA; clone_size: NA; j_call: TRBJ1-6; v_call: TRBV19; cdr3_nt: TGTGCCAGTAGTATAGTTCGGGCGGGGTGGTCACCCCTCCACTTT; cdr3_aa: CASSIVRAGWSPLHF
d_call: NA; clone_size: NA; j_call: TRBJ1-1; v_call: TRBV6-6; cdr3_nt: TGTGCCAGCAGTCGACAGGCCCCTAACACTGAAGCTTTCTTT; cdr3_aa: CASSRQAPNTEAFF
d_call: NA; clone_size: NA; j_call: TRBJ2-2; v_call: TRBV9; cdr3_nt: TGTGCCAGCAGCGTAGTCGGGGATACCGGGGAGCTGTTTTTT; cdr3_aa: CASSVVGDTGELFF
d_call: TRBD2; clone_size: NA; j_call: TRBJ2-3; v_call: TRBV27; cdr3_nt: TGTGCCAGCAGTGTCCGGGGGGGATTTCAAAGCACAGATACGCAGTATTTT; cdr3_aa: CASSVRGGFQSTDTQYF
d_call: NA; clone_size: NA; j_call: TRBJ1-5; v_call: TRBV5-6; cdr3_nt: TGTGCCAGCAGCTTGGCGGGGGGGACTAGCAATCAGCCCCAGCATTTT; cdr3_aa: CASSLAGGTSNQPQHF
d_call: TRBD2; clone_size: NA; j_call: TRBJ2-1; v_call: TRBV2; cdr3_nt: TGTGCCAGCAGTGAAGAGGGCGCGGGGGGCCCAGTCTTC; cdr3_aa: CASSEEGAGGPVF
d_call: TRBD1; clone_size: NA; j_call: TRBJ2-6; v_call: TRBV6-6; cdr3_nt: TGTGCCAGCAGCGACTGGGACAGCTCTGGGGCCAACGTCCTGACTTTC; cdr3_aa: CASSDWDSSGANVLTF
d_call: NA; clone_size: NA; j_call: TRBJ1-3; v_call: TRBV7-9; cdr3_nt: TGTGCCAGCAGCTTACACAGCAGCTCTGGAAACACCATATATTTT; cdr3_aa: CASSLHSSSGNTIYF
d_call: NA; clone_size: NA; j_call: TRBJ2-2; v_call: TRBV5-4; cdr3_nt: TGTGCCAGCAGCTTGTGGGGGGGGCGCGGGGAGCTGTTTTTT; cdr3_aa: CASSLWGGRGELFF
d_call: NA; clone_size: NA; j_call: TRBJ1-1; v_call: TRBV18; cdr3_nt: TGTGCCAGCTCACCAACAGCCTCCATGAACACTGAAGCTTTCTTT; cdr3_aa: CASSPTASMNTEAFF
d_call: NA; clone_size: once; j_call: TRBJ1-1; v_call: TRBV5-1; cdr3_nt: TGCGCCAGCAGCCAAACAGAGAACACTGAAGCTTTCTTT; cdr3_aa: CASSQTENTEAFF
d_call: TRBD1; clone_size: NA; j_call: TRBJ2-1; v_call: TRBV12-5; cdr3_nt: TGTGCTAGTGGTTTGGGACAGGGGGTAGGCACCAATGAGCAGTTCTTC; cdr3_aa: CASGLGQGVGTNEQFF
d_call: NA; clone_size: NA; j_call: TRBJ2-2; v_call: TRBV4-1; cdr3_nt: TGCGCCAGCAATATGTGGGCTGGAGGGGAGCTGTTTTTT; cdr3_aa: CASNMWAGGELFF
d_call: NA; clone_size: once; j_call: TRBJ2-7; v_call: TRBV6-1; cdr3_nt: TGTGCCAGCAGTGCGAGGACAGGGAGGGTGACCTACGAGCAGTACTTC; cdr3_aa: CASSARTGRVTYEQYF
d_call: TRBD1; clone_size: NA; j_call: TRBJ1-1; v_call: TRBV7-8; cdr3_nt: TGTGCCAGCAGCTCACAGGGGCGGGTAACTGAAGCTTTCTTT; cdr3_aa: CASSSQGRVTEAFF
d_call: TRBD1; clone_size: NA; j_call: TRBJ2-1; v_call: TRBV2; cdr3_nt: TGTGCCAGCAGGGGCCGATTGGGGACAGGGGGCAATGAGCAGTTCTTC; cdr3_aa: CASRGRLGTGGNEQFF
d_call: NA; clone_size: NA; j_call: TRBJ2-5; v_call: TRBV6-1; cdr3_nt: TGTGCCAGCAGTGATAGAGAGACCCAGTACTTC; cdr3_aa: CASSDRETQYF
d_call: NA; clone_size: NA; j_call: TRBJ2-5; v_call: TRBV6-5; cdr3_nt: TGTGCCAGCAGTAAACAACCTTTACCAGCGGAGACCCAGTACTTC; cdr3_aa: CASSKQPLPAETQYF
d_call: NA; clone_size: NA; j_call: TRBJ1-1; v_call: TRBV5-3; cdr3_nt: TGTGCCAGAAGCGGTCAACCCGAGTGGTCCACTGAAGCTTTCTTT; cdr3_aa: CARSGQPEWSTEAFF
d_call: NA; clone_size: NA; j_call: TRBJ1-5; v_call: TRBV10-3; cdr3_nt: TGTGCCATCAGTGATGTTGGAGGGCATAGCAATCAGCCCCAGCATTTT; cdr3_aa: CAISDVGGHSNQPQHF
d_call: TRBD1; clone_size: NA; j_call: TRBJ1-2; v_call: TRBV4-1; cdr3_nt: TGCGCCAGCAGCCCCCACAGGGGAGACTATGGCTACACCTTC; cdr3_aa: CASSPHRGDYGYTF
d_call: TRBD1; clone_size: once; j_call: TRBJ2-7; v_call: TRBV10-3; cdr3_nt: TGTGCCATCAGTGACTCCCTGGACAGGGACGAGCAGTACTTC; cdr3_aa: CAISDSLDRDEQYF
d_call: NA; clone_size: NA; j_call: TRBJ2-7; v_call: TRBV5-1; cdr3_nt: TGCGCCAGCAGCTTGGCCGGGTGGGACGAGCAGTACTTC; cdr3_aa: CASSLAGWDEQYF
d_call: TRBD2; clone_size: NA; j_call: TRBJ2-5; v_call: TRBV29-1; cdr3_nt: TGCAGCGTTCAATTGACTAGCGGGCAGGAGACCCAGTACTTC; cdr3_aa: CSVQLTSGQETQYF
d_call: TRBD1; clone_size: NA; j_call: TRBJ2-7; v_call: TRBV6-5; cdr3_nt: TGTGCCAGCAGAACAAGCCGGGACAGCCCCTACGAGCAGTACTTC; cdr3_aa: CASRTSRDSPYEQYF
d_call: NA; clone_size: once; j_call: TRBJ1-1; v_call: TRBV5-6; cdr3_nt: TGTGCCAGCAGCCCAGATGGGGAGGACACTGAAGCTTTCTTT; cdr3_aa: CASSPDGEDTEAFF
d_call: TRBD1; clone_size: NA; j_call: TRBJ1-1; v_call: TRBV7-3; cdr3_nt: TGTGCCAGCAGCCCGAGGACAGGCCCGAACACTGAAGCTTTCTTT; cdr3_aa: CASSPRTGPNTEAFF
d_call: NA; clone_size: NA; j_call: TRBJ1-1; v_call: TRBV27; cdr3_nt: TGTGCCAGCAGGCTACAGGGGAACACTGAAGCTTTCTTT; cdr3_aa: CASRLQGNTEAFF
d_call: NA; clone_size: NA; j_call: TRBJ1-6; v_call: TRBV5-1; cdr3_nt: TGCGCCAGCAGCTTAAGGGGCCCTTCACCCCTCCACTTT; cdr3_aa: CASSLRGPSPLHF
d_call: NA; clone_size: NA; j_call: TRBJ1-1; v_call: TRBV30; cdr3_nt: TGTGCCTGGAGTGTAGGGGGAGAAGCTTTCTTT; cdr3_aa: CAWSVGGEAFF
d_call: TRBD1; clone_size: NA; j_call: TRBJ1-2; v_call: TRBV9; cdr3_nt: TGTGCCAGCAGCGAATCCGGGACAGGGGTTTATGGCTACACCTTC; cdr3_aa: CASSESGTGVYGYTF
d_call: NA; clone_size: NA; j_call: TRBJ1-5; v_call: TRBV15; cdr3_nt: TGTGCCACCAGCAGAGTTTTATCAGGGCATCAGCCCCAGCATTTT; cdr3_aa: CATSRVLSGHQPQHF
d_call: TRBD1; clone_size: NA; j_call: TRBJ1-6; v_call: TRBV2; cdr3_nt: TGTGCCAGCGCGCGGGACAGATCCAATTCACCCCTCCACTTT; cdr3_aa: CASARDRSNSPLHF
d_call: NA; clone_size: NA; j_call: TRBJ1-2; v_call: TRBV6-6; cdr3_nt: TGTGCCAGCAGAGACTACAGGGACGGCTACACCTTC; cdr3_aa: CASRDYRDGYTF
d_call: TRBD1; clone_size: few; j_call: TRBJ1-1; v_call: TRBV5-1; cdr3_nt: TGCGCCAGCTTTGACAGGGCGGTAACTGAAGCTTTCTTT; cdr3_aa: CASFDRAVTEAFF
d_call: NA; clone_size: NA; j_call: TRBJ2-2; v_call: TRBV2; cdr3_nt: TGTGCCAGCACTCAGTGGCTAGCAATCGGGGAGCTGTTTTTT; cdr3_aa: CASTQWLAIGELFF
d_call: TRBD1; clone_size: NA; j_call: TRBJ1-5; v_call: TRBV4-2; cdr3_nt: TGTGCCAGCAGCCACGACCGGGACAGGGGCCCCAATCAGCCCCAGCATTTT; cdr3_aa: CASSHDRDRGPNQPQHF
d_call: TRBD1; clone_size: NA; j_call: TRBJ1-6; v_call: TRBV5-5; cdr3_nt: TGTGCCAGCAGCTTGGATCAGGGGGCCTCTCTCAATTCACCCCTCCACTTT; cdr3_aa: CASSLDQGASLNSPLHF
d_call: NA; clone_size: NA; j_call: TRBJ1-5; v_call: TRBV19; cdr3_nt: TGTGCCAGTCCCCTAAAGCCCCAGCATTTT; cdr3_aa: CASPLKPQHF
d_call: TRBD1; clone_size: NA; j_call: TRBJ2-1; v_call: TRBV19; cdr3_nt: TGTGCCAGCACTCGACTGCAGGGGGATGAGCAGTTCTTC; cdr3_aa: CASTRLQGDEQFF
d_call: NA; clone_size: NA; j_call: TRBJ1-2; v_call: TRBV30; cdr3_nt: TGTGCCTGGAGTGTGGGAGGGGCGGGGTATGGCTACACCTTC; cdr3_aa: CAWSVGGAGYGYTF
d_call: NA; clone_size: NA; j_call: TRBJ1-2; v_call: TRBV6-5; cdr3_nt: TGTGCCAGCAGAGGTTTAGGGAGGAAATTTCGAGGCTACACCTTC; cdr3_aa: CASRGLGRKFRGYTF
d_call: TRBD1; clone_size: NA; j_call: TRBJ2-7; v_call: TRBV5-4; cdr3_nt: TGTGCCAGCAACCCGGCGGGACAGGGTTACGAGCAGTACTTC; cdr3_aa: CASNPAGQGYEQYF
d_call: TRBD1; clone_size: few; j_call: TRBJ1-1; v_call: TRBV6-6; cdr3_nt: TGTGCCAGCAATCAACAGGGGGTGCTATCCACTGAAGCTTTCTTT; cdr3_aa: CASNQQGVLSTEAFF
d_call: TRBD1; clone_size: once; j_call: TRBJ1-2; v_call: TRBV18; cdr3_nt: TGTGCCAGCTCAGCCGCCCGACAGGGCACATTATTTGGCTACACCTTC; cdr3_aa: CASSAARQGTLFGYTF
d_call: TRBD1; clone_size: NA; j_call: TRBJ1-2; v_call: TRBV6-5; cdr3_nt: TGTGCCAGCAGACTAGGACAGGGCCTCTATGGCTACACCTTC; cdr3_aa: CASRLGQGLYGYTF
d_call: TRBD2; clone_size: few; j_call: TRBJ2-5; v_call: TRBV5-6; cdr3_nt: TGTGCCAGCAGCCCCGGGACTAGCGGGGGGAGGGAAGAGACCCAGTACTTC; cdr3_aa: CASSPGTSGGREETQYF
d_call: TRBD1; clone_size: few; j_call: TRBJ1-4; v_call: TRBV7-9; cdr3_nt: TGTGCCAGCAGCTTCGGACAGGGGGGTGAAAAACTGTTTTTT; cdr3_aa: CASSFGQGGEKLFF
d_call: NA; clone_size: NA; j_call: TRBJ2-6; v_call: TRBV4-1; cdr3_nt: TGCGCCAGCAGCCGGCCAGGGGCCAACGTCCTGACTTTC; cdr3_aa: CASSRPGANVLTF
d_call: TRBD1; clone_size: NA; j_call: TRBJ1-4; v_call: TRBV25-1; cdr3_nt: TGTGCCAGTGGGACAGGGGGGTATGAAAAACTGTTTTTT; cdr3_aa: CASGTGGYEKLFF
d_call: NA; clone_size: NA; j_call: TRBJ2-5; v_call: TRBV5-6; cdr3_nt: TGTGCCAGCAGCTTGGCTGAAGAGACCCAGTACTTC; cdr3_aa: CASSLAEETQYF
d_call: TRBD1; clone_size: NA; j_call: TRBJ2-5; v_call: TRBV5-4; cdr3_nt: TGTGCCAGCAGCCGACAGGGGGCTCAAGAGACCCAGTACTTC; cdr3_aa: CASSRQGAQETQYF
d_call: NA; clone_size: NA; j_call: TRBJ1-2; v_call: TRBV30; cdr3_nt: TGTGCCTGGTCTCAGGGTTACGGCTACACCTTC; cdr3_aa: CAWSQGYGYTF
d_call: NA; clone_size: NA; j_call: TRBJ2-6; v_call: TRBV30; cdr3_nt: TGTGCCTGGAGTGTAGGACAATCTGGGGCCAACGTCCTGACTTTC; cdr3_aa: CAWSVGQSGANVLTF
d_call: TRBD1; clone_size: NA; j_call: TRBJ2-2; v_call: TRBV5-1; cdr3_nt: TGCGCCAGCAGCTCTGGACAGGGTGGCACCGGGGAGCTGTTTTTT; cdr3_aa: CASSSGQGGTGELFF
d_call: NA; clone_size: NA; j_call: TRBJ2-6; v_call: TRBV4-1; cdr3_nt: TGCGCCAGCAGGGTTACAGTCGGGGCCAACGTCCTGACTTTC; cdr3_aa: CASRVTVGANVLTF
d_call: TRBD1; clone_size: once; j_call: TRBJ1-2; v_call: TRBV4-2; cdr3_nt: TGTGCCAGCAGCCAGGGGCCCGCAGGGGGCCAGGCGGGTGGCTACACCTTC; cdr3_aa: CASSQGPAGGQAGGYTF